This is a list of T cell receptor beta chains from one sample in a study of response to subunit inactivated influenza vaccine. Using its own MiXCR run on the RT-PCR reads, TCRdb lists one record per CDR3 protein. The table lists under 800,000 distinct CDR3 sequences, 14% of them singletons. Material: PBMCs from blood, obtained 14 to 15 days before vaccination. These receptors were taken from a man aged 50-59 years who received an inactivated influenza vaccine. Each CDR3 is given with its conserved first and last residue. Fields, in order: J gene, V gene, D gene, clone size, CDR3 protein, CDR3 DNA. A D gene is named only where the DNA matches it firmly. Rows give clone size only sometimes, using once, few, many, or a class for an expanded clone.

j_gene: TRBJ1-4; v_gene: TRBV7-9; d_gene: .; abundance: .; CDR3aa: CASSPSVGVATNEKLFF; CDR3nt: TGTGCCAGCAGCCCCTCCGTGGGGGTCGCAACTAATGAAAAACTGTTTTTT
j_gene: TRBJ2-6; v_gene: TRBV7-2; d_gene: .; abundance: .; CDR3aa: CASSLGFRSGANVLTF; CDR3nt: TGTGCCAGCAGCTTAGGGTTCCGGTCTGGGGCCAACGTCCTGACTTTC
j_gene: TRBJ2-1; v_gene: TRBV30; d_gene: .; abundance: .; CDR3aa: CAWTRREGEQFF; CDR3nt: TGTGCCTGGACCAGGAGGGAAGGTGAGCAGTTCTTC
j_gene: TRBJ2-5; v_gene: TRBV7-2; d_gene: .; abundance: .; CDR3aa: CASSLTRQAQYF; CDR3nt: TGTGCCAGCAGCTTAACCCGGCAAGCCCAGTACTTC
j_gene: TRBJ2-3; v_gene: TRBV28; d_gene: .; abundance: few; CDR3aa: CASRTNTDTQYF; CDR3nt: TGTGCCAGCAGGACCAACACAGATACGCAGTATTTT
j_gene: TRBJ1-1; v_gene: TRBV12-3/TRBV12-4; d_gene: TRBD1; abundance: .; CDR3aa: CASSLTDRNEAFF; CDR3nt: TGTGCCAGCAGTCTCACGGACAGGAACGAAGCTTTCTTT
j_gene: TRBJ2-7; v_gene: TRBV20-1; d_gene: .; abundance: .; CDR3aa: CSARDWGHGGDEQYF; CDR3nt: TGCAGTGCTAGAGATTGGGGACATGGGGGGGACGAGCAGTACTTC
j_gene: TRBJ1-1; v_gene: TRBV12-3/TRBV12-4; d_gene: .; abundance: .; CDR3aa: CASRQDSQNTEAFF; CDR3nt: TGTGCCAGCAGACAGGACAGCCAGAACACTGAAGCTTTCTTT
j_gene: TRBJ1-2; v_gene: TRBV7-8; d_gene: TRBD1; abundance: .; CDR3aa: CASSSDRGYGYTF; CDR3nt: TGTGCCAGCAGCTCGGACAGGGGCTATGGCTACACCTTC
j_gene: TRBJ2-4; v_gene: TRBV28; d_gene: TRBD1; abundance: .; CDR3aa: CASNRQGVKAKNIQYF; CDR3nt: TGTGCCAGCAACCGACAGGGAGTGAAAGCCAAAAACATTCAGTACTTC
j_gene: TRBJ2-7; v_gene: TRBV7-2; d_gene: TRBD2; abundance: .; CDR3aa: CASSPVSGGANEQYF; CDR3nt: TGTGCCAGCAGCCCCGTTAGCGGGGGGGCCAACGAGCAGTACTTC
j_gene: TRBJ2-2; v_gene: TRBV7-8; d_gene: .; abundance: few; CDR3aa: CATPEGRDWFTGELFF; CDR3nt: TGTGCCACCCCGGAGGGGCGGGACTGGTTTACCGGGGAGCTGTTTTTT
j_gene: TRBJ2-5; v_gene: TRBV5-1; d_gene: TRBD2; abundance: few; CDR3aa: CASSSKTSGETQYF; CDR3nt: TGCGCCAGCAGCTCGAAGACTAGCGGGGAGACCCAGTACTTC
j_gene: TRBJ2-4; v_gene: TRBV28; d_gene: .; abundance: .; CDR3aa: CASSSSVNIQYF; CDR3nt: TGTGCCAGCAGTTCTTCCGTAAACATTCAGTACTTC
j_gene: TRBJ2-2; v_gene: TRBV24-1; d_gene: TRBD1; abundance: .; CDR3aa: CATSDPRDRPTGELFF; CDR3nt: TGTGCCACCAGTGATCCCAGGGACAGACCCACCGGGGAGCTGTTTTTT
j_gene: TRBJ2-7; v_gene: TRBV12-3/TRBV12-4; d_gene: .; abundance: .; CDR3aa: CASSLSRVINEQYF; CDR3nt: TGTGCCAGCAGTTTAAGCAGGGTGATTAACGAGCAGTACTTC
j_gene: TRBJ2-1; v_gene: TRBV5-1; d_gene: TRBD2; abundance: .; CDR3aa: CASSPGGGVENEQFF; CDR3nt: TGCGCCAGCAGCCCCGGCGGGGGGGTGGAGAATGAGCAGTTCTTC
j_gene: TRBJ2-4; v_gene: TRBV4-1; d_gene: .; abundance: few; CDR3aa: CASSLLVSTGTKNIQYF; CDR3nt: TGCGCCAGCAGCCTTCTCGTCTCAACAGGGACCAAAAACATTCAGTACTTC
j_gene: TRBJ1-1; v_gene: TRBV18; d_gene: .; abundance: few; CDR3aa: CASSPQVQNTEAFF; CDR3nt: TGTGCCAGCTCACCACAAGTCCAGAACACTGAAGCTTTCTTT
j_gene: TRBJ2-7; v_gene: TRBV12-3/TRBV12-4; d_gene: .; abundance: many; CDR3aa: CASSQYRAREQYF; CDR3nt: TGTGCCAGCAGTCAATACAGGGCTCGCGAGCAGTACTTC
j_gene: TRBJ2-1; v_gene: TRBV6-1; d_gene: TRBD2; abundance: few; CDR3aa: CASSATSALYNEQFF; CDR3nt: TGTGCCAGTTCGGCAACTAGCGCTTTATACAATGAGCAGTTCTTC
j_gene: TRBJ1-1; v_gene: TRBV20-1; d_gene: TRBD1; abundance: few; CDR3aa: CSASTLPTGTEAFF; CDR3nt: TGCAGTGCTAGTACCCTACCGACAGGGACTGAAGCTTTCTTT
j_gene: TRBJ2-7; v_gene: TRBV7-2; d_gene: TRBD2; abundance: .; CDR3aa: CASRSSGSYEQYF; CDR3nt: TGTGCCAGCAGATCTAGCGGGAGCTACGAGCAGTACTTC
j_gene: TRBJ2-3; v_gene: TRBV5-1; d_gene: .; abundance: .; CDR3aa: CASSWGGQRTDTQYF; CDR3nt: TGCGCCAGCAGCTGGGGGGGACAACGCACAGATACGCAGTATTTT
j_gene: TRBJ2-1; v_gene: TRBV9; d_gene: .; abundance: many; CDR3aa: CASSASGLNSYNEQFF; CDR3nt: TGTGCCAGCAGCGCCAGCGGGCTGAACTCCTACAATGAGCAGTTCTTC
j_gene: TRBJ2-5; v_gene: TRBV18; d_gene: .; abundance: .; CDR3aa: CASSPPPSGLQETQYF; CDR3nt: TGTGCCAGCTCACCCCCCCCCTCGGGACTCCAAGAGACCCAGTACTTC
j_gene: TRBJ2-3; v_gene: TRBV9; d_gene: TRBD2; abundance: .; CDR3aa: CASSHGTTTDTQYF; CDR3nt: TGTGCCAGCAGCCATGGGACTACCACAGATACGCAGTATTTT
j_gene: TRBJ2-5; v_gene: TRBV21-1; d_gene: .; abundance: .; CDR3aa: CASSKVGFCQETQYF; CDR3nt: TGTGCCAGCAGCAAAGTTGGCTTCTGCCAAGAGACCCAGTACTTC
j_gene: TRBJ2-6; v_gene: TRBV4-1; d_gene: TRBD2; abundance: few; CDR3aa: CASSPTTYTALLARGANVLTF; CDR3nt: TGCGCCAGCAGCCCGACAACGTATACAGCGTTACTAGCGCGAGGGGCCAACGTCCTGACTTTC
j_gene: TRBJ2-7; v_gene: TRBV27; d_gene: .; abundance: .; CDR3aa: CASSLSWGYDEQYF; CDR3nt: TGTGCCAGCAGTTTGTCTTGGGGATACGACGAGCAGTACTTC